This is a list of T cell receptor beta chains from one sample in a study of blood T cell repertoires in COVID-19. The repertoire was sequenced with immunoSEQ multiplex PCR; TCRdb's copy has only in-frame clones and lacks some. Of 60,000 to 90,000 clones listed, around nine tenths are singletons. The material sequenced was peripheral blood. All receptors come from a woman of 80 years or more with acute or convalescent COVID-19. Both conserved end residues are part of each CDR3. D genes are given only for firm matches. Expanded clones are given a class, and other clones once, few, many or no size at all.

size: -
J: TRBJ1-2
D: -
V: TRBV2
length: 11
DNA: TGTGCCAGCAGACAGGCTTATGGCTACACCTTC
CDR3: CASRQAYGYTF

size: -
J: TRBJ1-1
D: -
V: TRBV6-5
length: 14
DNA: TGTGCCAGCAGAAGGGTTAGGGAGCACACTGAAGCTTTCTTT
CDR3: CASRRVREHTEAFF

size: -
J: TRBJ2-3
D: -
V: TRBV3-1/TRBV3-2
length: 16
DNA: TGTGCCAGCAGCCAAGATAGACAGAAAATCACAGATACGCAGTATTTT
CDR3: CASSQDRQKITDTQYF

size: -
J: TRBJ2-1
D: TRBD2
V: TRBV4-2
length: 15
DNA: TGTGCCAGCAGCGGGGAGCGGGGCGGAAAGAATGAGCAGTTCTTC
CDR3: CASSGERGGKNEQFF

size: few
J: TRBJ2-7
D: -
V: TRBV3-1/TRBV3-2
length: 15
DNA: TGTGCCAGCAGCCAAGGAAGCGGGTTTTGGGACGAGCAGTACTTC
CDR3: CASSQGSGFWDEQYF

size: -
J: TRBJ2-2
D: -
V: TRBV7-9
length: 16
DNA: TGTGCCAGCAGCTTAGTGTCACAGCTATACACCGGGGAGCTGTTTTTT
CDR3: CASSLVSQLYTGELFF

size: -
J: TRBJ2-7
D: TRBD1
V: TRBV7-2
length: 15
DNA: TGTGCCAGCAGCTTTTACCGGGACAGGGGCTACGAGCAGTACTTC
CDR3: CASSFYRDRGYEQYF

size: -
J: TRBJ2-7
D: TRBD1
V: TRBV7-9
length: 17
DNA: TGTGCCAGCAGCTTAGTAGGATGGAGGGACAGGGGAAACGAGCAGTACTTC
CDR3: CASSLVGWRDRGNEQYF

size: -
J: TRBJ1-5
D: TRBD1
V: TRBV6-5
length: 15
DNA: TGTGCCAGCAGTTTCAAACAGGGGGCAGGTCAGCCCCAGCATTTT
CDR3: CASSFKQGAGQPQHF

size: -
J: TRBJ2-7
D: -
V: TRBV20-1
length: 13
DNA: TGCAGTGCTAGTGGGGGGGGGCCCTACGAGCAGTACTTC
CDR3: CSASGGGPYEQYF

size: -
J: TRBJ2-1
D: -
V: TRBV4-1
length: 16
DNA: TGCGCCAGCAGCCCATTGGCAGACTCTAACTACAATGAGCAGTTCTTC
CDR3: CASSPLADSNYNEQFF

size: -
J: TRBJ2-7
D: TRBD1
V: TRBV28
length: 14
DNA: TGTGCCAGCAGTCGAGGACAGGGGGGCTACGAGCAGTACTTC
CDR3: CASSRGQGGYEQYF

size: -
J: TRBJ2-5
D: -
V: TRBV5-1
length: 16
DNA: TGCGCCAGCAGCTATAACCCTGGGCGCAACCAAGAGACCCAGTACTTC
CDR3: CASSYNPGRNQETQYF

size: -
J: TRBJ2-1
D: TRBD2
V: TRBV13
length: 15
DNA: TGTGCCAGCAGCCAGCGGGAGTCGCGTTACAATGAGCAGTTCTTC
CDR3: CASSQRESRYNEQFF

size: -
J: TRBJ2-3
D: TRBD1
V: TRBV5-1
length: 15
DNA: TGCGCCAGCAGCTTGCAGGGGGCGAATCCAGATACGCAGTATTTT
CDR3: CASSLQGANPDTQYF

size: -
J: TRBJ1-2
D: TRBD1
V: TRBV6-5
length: 11
DNA: TGTGCCAGTGGACAGGGAGGCGGCTACACCTTC
CDR3: CASGQGGGYTF

size: -
J: TRBJ1-2
D: TRBD1
V: TRBV28
length: 15
DNA: TGTGCCAGCAGTTTCCCTAGGGGGCGCGTGTCTGGCTACACCTTC
CDR3: CASSFPRGRVSGYTF